The T cell receptor beta chain described here comes from a study of regulatory and conventional T cells in RAG deficiency. The study, taken as a whole, reports: In Omenn syndrome, Treg and Tconv repertoires overlapped >85%. In Omenn syndrome, sorted "Tregs" may be peripherally activated cells.

Looked up from germline, CDR1 is SGHTA and CDR2 is FQGNSA. This CDR3 contains 19 residues. Between the trimmed V and J ends, which lost 1 base and 1 base, there was a span of 20 bases. Only in-frame clones appear in the TCRdb table, and some are missing; sequencing was by immunoSEQ multiplex PCR. Among fewer than 35,000 clones listed, approximately 89% were seen once. To note about this clone: Its antigen remains unknown.

These records were also assigned to another study, of regulatory T cells. That study reports: The PCR used 52 TRBV and 13 TRBJ primers.

This receptor was identified in a human donor in good health. Sequenced material: CD8+ T cells sorted from blood. The chain joins TRBV7-2 to TRBJ2-1; possibly TRBD2 for D (6 bases). The CDR3, as DNA: TGTGCCAGCAGCTTAGTGTTACTTCCCACTCGGGGGTCCTACAATGAGCAGTTCTTC. The encoded protein is CASSLVLLPTRGSYNEQFF.